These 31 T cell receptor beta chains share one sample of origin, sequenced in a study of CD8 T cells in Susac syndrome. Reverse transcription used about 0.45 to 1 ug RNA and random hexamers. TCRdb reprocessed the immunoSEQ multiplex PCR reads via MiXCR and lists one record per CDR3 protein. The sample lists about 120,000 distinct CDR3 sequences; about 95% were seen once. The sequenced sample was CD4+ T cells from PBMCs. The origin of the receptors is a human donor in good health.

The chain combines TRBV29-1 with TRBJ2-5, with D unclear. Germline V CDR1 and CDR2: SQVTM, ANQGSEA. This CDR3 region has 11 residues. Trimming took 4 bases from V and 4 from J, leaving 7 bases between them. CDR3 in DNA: TGCAGCGTTGGTCCGGGAGAGACCCAGTACTTC. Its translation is CSVGPGETQYF.

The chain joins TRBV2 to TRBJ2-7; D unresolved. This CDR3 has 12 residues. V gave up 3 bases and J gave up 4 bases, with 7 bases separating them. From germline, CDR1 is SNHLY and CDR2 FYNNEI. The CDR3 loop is CASSDGPYEQYF. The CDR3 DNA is TGTGCCAGCAGTGACGGCCCATACGAGCAGTACTTC.

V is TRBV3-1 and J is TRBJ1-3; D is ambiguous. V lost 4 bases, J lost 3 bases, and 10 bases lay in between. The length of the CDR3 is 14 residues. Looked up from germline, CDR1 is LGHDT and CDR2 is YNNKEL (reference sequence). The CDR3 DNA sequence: TGTGCCAGCAGCCCAACGAGGGTTGGAAACACCATATATTTT. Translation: CASSPTRVGNTIYF.

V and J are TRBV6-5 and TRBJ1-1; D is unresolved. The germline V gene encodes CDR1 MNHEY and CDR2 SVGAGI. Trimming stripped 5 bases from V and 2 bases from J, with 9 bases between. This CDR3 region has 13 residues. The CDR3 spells CASSASGNTEAFF. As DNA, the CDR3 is TGTGCCAGCAGTGCCTCGGGAAACACTGAAGCTTTCTTT.

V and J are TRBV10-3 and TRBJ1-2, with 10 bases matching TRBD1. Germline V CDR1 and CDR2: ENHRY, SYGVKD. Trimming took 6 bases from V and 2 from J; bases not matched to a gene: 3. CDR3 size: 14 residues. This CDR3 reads CAISPGQGNYGYTF. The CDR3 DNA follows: TGTGCCATCAGCCCGGGACAGGGGAACTATGGCTACACCTTC.

The CDR3 loop is CATPSGRGGEQFF. DNA of the CDR3: TGTGCCACCCCTAGCGGGAGAGGGGGTGAGCAGTTCTTC. The V gene is TRBV28, the J gene TRBJ2-1, with 10 bases aligning to TRBD2. This CDR3 comprises 13 residues. V lost 10 bases to trimming and J lost 9 bases; unmatched junction nucleotides: 9. Germline-derived CDR1 and CDR2 are MDHEN and SYDVKM.

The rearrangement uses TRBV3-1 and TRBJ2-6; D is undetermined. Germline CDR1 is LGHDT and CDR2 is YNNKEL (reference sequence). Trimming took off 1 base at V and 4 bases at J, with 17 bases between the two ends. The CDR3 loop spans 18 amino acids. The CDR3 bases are TGTGCCAGCAGCCAAGTCTCTCAGGTGCTTGTGGGGGCCAACGTCCTGACTTTC. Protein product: CASSQVSQVLVGANVLTF.

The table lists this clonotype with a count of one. The CDR3 nucleotides are TGTGCCACCAGTGATTCGGGGGGAAGGCACTACGAGCAGTACTTC. Protein product: CATSDSGGRHYEQYF. J is TRBJ2-7 and V is TRBV24-1; TRBD2 agrees at 7 bases. The germline V gene encodes CDR1 KGHDR and CDR2 SFDVKD. The J segment lost 3 bases and the V segment lost 2 bases, leaving 6 bases of the junction unmatched. The CDR3 runs to 15 residues.

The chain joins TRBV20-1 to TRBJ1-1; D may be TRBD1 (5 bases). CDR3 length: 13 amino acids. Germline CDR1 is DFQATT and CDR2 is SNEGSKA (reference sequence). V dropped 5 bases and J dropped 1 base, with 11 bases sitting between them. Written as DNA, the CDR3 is TGCAGTGCTGTGACAGTGGCGAACACTGAAGCTTTCTTT. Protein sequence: CSAVTVANTEAFF.

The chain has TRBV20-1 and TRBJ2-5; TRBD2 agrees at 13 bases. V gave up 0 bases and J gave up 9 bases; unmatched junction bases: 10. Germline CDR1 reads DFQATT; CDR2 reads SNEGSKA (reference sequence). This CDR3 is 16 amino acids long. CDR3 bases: TGCAGTGCTAGAGATCCACTAGCGGGAGGGGAGGGTGCCCAGTACTTC. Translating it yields CSARDPLAGGEGAQYF.

CDR3 protein: CASTDRGRGHTF. The CDR3 DNA reads TGTGCCAGCACGGACAGGGGCAGGGGCCACACCTTC. This chain uses TRBV11-2 with TRBJ1-2; 9 bases line up with TRBD1. The CDR3 is made up of 12 amino acids. Germline V gene lookup returns CDR1 SGHAT and CDR2 FQNNGV. The trim removed 7 bases at V and 12 bases at J, leaving 9 bases unmatched.

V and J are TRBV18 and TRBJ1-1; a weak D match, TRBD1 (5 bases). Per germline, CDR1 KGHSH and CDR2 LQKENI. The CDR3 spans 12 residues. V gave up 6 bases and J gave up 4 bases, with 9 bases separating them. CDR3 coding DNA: TGTGCCAGCTCTCAGGGTTTCACTGAAGCTTTCTTT. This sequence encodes CASSQGFTEAFF.

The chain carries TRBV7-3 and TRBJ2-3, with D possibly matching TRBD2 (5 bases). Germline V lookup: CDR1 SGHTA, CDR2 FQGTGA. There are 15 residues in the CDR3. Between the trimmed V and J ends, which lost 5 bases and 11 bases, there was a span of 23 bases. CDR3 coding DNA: TGTGCCAGCAGCGTAAGGAGTATCGGGGTGGCCAAGCAGTATTTT. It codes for CASSVRSIGVAKQYF.

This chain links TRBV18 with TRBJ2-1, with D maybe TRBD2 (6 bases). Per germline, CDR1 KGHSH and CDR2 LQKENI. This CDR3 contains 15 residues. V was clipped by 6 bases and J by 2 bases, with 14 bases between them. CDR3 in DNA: TGTGCCAGCTCCCCGTTGGGAGGCACCTACAATGAGCAGTTCTTC. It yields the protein CASSPLGGTYNEQFF.

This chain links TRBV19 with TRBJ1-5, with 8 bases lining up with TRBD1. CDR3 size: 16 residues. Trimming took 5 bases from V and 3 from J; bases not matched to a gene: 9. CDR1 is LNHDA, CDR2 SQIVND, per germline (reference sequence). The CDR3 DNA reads TGTGCCAGTAGTGACGGACAGGGATTATTCAATCAGCCCCAGCATTTT. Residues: CASSDGQGLFNQPQHF.

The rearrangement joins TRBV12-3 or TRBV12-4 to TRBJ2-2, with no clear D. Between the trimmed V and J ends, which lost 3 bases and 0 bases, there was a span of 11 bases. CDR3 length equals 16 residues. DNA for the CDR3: TGTGCCAGCAGTTTCGGACCGACCCCGAACACCGGGGAGCTGTTTTTT. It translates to CASSFGPTPNTGELFF.

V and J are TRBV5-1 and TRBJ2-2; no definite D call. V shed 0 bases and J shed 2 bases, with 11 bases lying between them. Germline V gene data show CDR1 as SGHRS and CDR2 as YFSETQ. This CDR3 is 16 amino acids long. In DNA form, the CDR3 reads TGCGCCAGCAGCTTGGCCCGGGTGGGAAACACCGGGGAGCTGTTTTTT. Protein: CASSLARVGNTGELFF.

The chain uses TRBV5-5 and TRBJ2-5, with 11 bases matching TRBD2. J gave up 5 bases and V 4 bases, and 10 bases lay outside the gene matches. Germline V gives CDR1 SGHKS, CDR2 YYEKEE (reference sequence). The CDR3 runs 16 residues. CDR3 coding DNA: TGTGCCAGCAGCCCAACTAGCGGGAGCCTCCGGGAGACCCAGTACTTC. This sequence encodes CASSPTSGSLRETQYF.

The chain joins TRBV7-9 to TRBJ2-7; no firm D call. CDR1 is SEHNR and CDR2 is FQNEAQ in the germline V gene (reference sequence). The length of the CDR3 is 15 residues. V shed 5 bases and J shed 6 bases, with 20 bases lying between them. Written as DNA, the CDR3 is TGTGCCAGCAGCCCGACCCAACCGGAGCGTAGCGAGCAGTACTTC. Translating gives CASSPTQPERSEQYF.

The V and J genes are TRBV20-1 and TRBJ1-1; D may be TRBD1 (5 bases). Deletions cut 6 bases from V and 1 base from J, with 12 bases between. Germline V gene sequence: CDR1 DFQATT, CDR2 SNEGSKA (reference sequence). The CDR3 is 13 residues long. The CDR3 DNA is TGCAGTGCAGTACGGGACGGGAACACTGAAGCTTTCTTT. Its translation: CSAVRDGNTEAFF.

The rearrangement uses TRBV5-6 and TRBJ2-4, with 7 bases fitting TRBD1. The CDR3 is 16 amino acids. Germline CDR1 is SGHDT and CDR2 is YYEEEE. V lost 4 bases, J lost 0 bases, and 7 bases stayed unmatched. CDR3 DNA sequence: TGTGCCAGCAGCGCGACGGGACAGTTAGCCAAAAACATTCAGTACTTC. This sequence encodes CASSATGQLAKNIQYF.

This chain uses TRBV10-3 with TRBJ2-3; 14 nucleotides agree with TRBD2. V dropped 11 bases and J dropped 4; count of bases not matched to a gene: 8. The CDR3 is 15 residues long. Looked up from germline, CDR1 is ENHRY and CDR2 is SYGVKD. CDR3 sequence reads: CAAGTSGSSADTQYF. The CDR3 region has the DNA TGTGCCGCCGGGACTAGCGGGAGTTCGGCAGATACGCAGTATTTT.

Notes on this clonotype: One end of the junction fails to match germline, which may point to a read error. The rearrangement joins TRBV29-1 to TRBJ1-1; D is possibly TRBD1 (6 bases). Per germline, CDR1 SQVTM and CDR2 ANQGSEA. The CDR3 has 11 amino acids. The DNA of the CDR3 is TGCAGCGTTGAAGCACAGGGTTTAGGGGCGTTT. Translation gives CSVEAQGLGAF. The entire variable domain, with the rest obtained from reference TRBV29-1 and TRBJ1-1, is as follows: SAVISQKPSRDICQRGTSLTIQCQVDSQVTMMFWYRQQPGQSLTLIATANQGSEATYESGFVIDKFPISRPNLTFSTLTVSNMSPEDSSIYLCSVEAQGLGAFGQGTRLTVV.

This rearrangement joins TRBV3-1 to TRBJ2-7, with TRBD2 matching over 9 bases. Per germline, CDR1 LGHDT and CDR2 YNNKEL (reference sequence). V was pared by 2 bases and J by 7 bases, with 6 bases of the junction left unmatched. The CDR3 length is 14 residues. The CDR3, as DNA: TGTGCCAGCAGCCAACTAGCGGGGCCCTTGGAGCAGTACTTC. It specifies CASSQLAGPLEQYF.

DNA of the CDR3: TGTGCCAGCAGCTCCCAGAGGGACAACGACGAGCAGTACTTC. Its protein product is CASSSQRDNDEQYF. The chain joins TRBV7-2 to TRBJ2-7, with TRBD1 as a possible D gene (6 bases). V was shortened by 4 bases and J by 5 bases, with 15 bases between the two germline ends. Germline V gene lookup returns CDR1 SGHTA and CDR2 FQGNSA. The CDR3 totals 14 residues.

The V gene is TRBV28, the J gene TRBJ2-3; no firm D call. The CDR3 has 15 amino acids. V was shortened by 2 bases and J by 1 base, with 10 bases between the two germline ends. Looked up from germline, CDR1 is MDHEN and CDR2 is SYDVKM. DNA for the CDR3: TGTGCCAGCAGTTTAGATGCCCGGGGCACAGATACGCAGTATTTT. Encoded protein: CASSLDARGTDTQYF.

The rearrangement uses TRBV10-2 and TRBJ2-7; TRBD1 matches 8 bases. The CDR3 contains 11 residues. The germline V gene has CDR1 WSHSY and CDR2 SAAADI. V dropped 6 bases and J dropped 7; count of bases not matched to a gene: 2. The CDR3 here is CASRTGEEQYF. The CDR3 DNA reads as TGCGCCAGCAGGACAGGGGAGGAGCAGTACTTC.

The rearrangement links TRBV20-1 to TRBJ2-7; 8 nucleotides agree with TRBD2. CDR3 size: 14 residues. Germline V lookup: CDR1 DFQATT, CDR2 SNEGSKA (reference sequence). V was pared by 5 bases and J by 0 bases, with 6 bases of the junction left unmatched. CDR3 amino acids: CSASGTSFSYEQYF. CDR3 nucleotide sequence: TGCAGTGCTTCCGGGACTAGTTTCTCCTACGAGCAGTACTTC.

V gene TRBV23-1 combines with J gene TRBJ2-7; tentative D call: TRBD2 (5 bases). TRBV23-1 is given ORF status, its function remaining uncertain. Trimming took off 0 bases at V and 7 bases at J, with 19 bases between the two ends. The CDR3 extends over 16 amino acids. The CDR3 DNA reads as TGCGCCAGCAGTCAATCTGATAGCCTAGCCTTTTGGGAGCAGTACTTC. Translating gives CASSQSDSLAFWEQYF.

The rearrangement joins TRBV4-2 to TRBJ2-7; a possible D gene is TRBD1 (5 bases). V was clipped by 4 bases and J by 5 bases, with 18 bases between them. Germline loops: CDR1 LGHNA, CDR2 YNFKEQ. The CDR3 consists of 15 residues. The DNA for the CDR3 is TGTGCCAGCAGCCCCCGATTTGGGGTGGACAACGAGCAGTACTTC. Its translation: CASSPRFGVDNEQYF.

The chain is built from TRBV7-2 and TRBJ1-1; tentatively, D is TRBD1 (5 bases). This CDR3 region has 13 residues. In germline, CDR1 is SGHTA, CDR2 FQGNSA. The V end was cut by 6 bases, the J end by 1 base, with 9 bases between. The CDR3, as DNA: TGTGCCAGCAGGCGCAGGGAGAACACTGAAGCTTTCTTT. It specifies CASRRRENTEAFF.